This T cell receptor (beta chain) was sequenced during a study of cytomegalovirus exposure and HLA in healthy donors. Study-wide background: The same platform as the approximately 670 first-cohort repertoires was used for the 120 validation repertoires, a later analysis reported. General study points: There were under 200 TCR beta chains listed as cytomegalovirus-associated. Through in vitro validation, three CMV-associated chains were shown to be specific for CMV antigens.

Trimming stripped 1 base from V and 6 bases from J, with 11 bases between. The V gene's germline CDR1 is LGHNT and CDR2 FRNRAP. The CDR3 consists of 14 residues. On this clone itself: Antigen specificity is unknown.

It was the 120-subject validation cohort, separate from the roughly 700-subject first cohort, to which the donors belonged. Data came from immunoSEQ multiplex PCR; TCRdb stores just in-frame clones and leaves some out. The sample has 220,000 or so clones, around 90% seen once. This receptor was identified in a woman aged 18-29 years in good health and CMV-seronegative. V usage is TRBV12-5 and J usage is TRBJ2-3; D is uncertain. Sequenced sample: PBMCs. Here the CDR3 reads CASGLGPDLDTQYF. In DNA form, the CDR3 reads TGTGCTAGTGGTTTGGGTCCTGACTTGGATACGCAGTATTTT.